Presented here are 15 T cell receptor beta chains from one specimen sequenced in a study of T cell clusters in autoimmune cytopenias. One tube held mixed TRB-A and TRB-B primer pools for touch-down PCR. TCRdb reprocessed the multiplex PCR reads and reports one entry per CDR3 protein, with no DNA. The sample data list 5,500 to 6,500 distinct CDR3 sequences. TRB amplification used 250 ng of peripheral blood genomic DNA. This sample also appeared in a second study, on T cell repertoires in aging, cancer and after chemotherapy.

The sequencing sample was made of peripheral blood. Receptors originate from a human donor in good health.

The chain couples TRBV12-3 or TRBV12-4 to TRBJ2-7; the D call from TCRdb, TRBD1, cannot be confirmed without DNA. The CDR3 loop spans 13 amino acids. The CDR3 here is CASSFEGYHEQYF.

The gene calls are TRBV14 and TRBJ2-6. CDR3 length: 15 amino acids. The germline V gene has CDR1 SGHDN and CDR2 FVKESK. Here the CDR3 reads CASSQVHSGANVLTF.

The J gene is TRBJ1-5, the V gene TRBV7-2; checking the TCRdb D call of TRBD1 is not possible without DNA. The CDR3 covers 13 residues. Germline assignment: CDR1 SGHTA and CDR2 FQGNSA. CDR3 amino acids: CASSVNRGQPQHF.

Judged by frequency, this clonotype is medium-sized (0.01 to 0.1%). V gene TRBV15 combines with J gene TRBJ2-1; as DNA is missing, the TRBD1 call by TCRdb cannot be tested. Germline CDR1 reads LNHNV; CDR2 reads YYDKDF (reference sequence). The CDR3 totals 20 residues. CDR3 amino acids: CATSRGTGISIDNSYNEQFF.

V gene TRBV7-6 combines with J gene TRBJ1-6. CDR1 is SGHVS and CDR2 is FNYEAQ in the germline V gene. This CDR3 is 15 amino acids long. The chain's CDR3 is CASSLSSSYNSPLHF. Combining the CDR3 with reference TRBV7-6 and TRBJ1-6 gives the whole variable domain GAGVSQSPRYKVTKRGQDVALRCDPISGHVSLYWYRQALGQGPEFLTYFNYEAQQDKSGLPNDRFSAERPEGSISTLTIQRTEQRDSAMYRCASSLSSSYNSPLHFGNGTRLTVT.

The chain links TRBV10-3 to TRBJ2-6. CDR1 and CDR2 (germline): ENHRY, SYGVKD. This CDR3 spans 16 amino acids. The CDR3 region is CAISDAVLGGANVLTF.

This clonotype is medium-sized by frequency. V and J are TRBV6-6 and TRBJ2-5; TCRdb designates TRBD2, a call that cannot be tested without DNA. Germline V CDR1 and CDR2: MNHNY, SVGAGI (reference sequence). This CDR3 is 15 amino acids long. This CDR3 reads CASSQVAGGEETQYF.

This clonotype registers medium-sized (0.01 to 0.1%) by frequency. CDR3 in amino acids: CASSSVGTSGGGREETQYF. The V gene is TRBV6-2 or TRBV6-3, the J gene TRBJ2-5; TCRdb's D call, TRBD2, is unchecked because there is no DNA. Germline V gene lookup returns CDR1 MNHEY and CDR2 SVGEGT. The CDR3 is made up of 19 amino acids.

The gene calls are TRBV7-6 and TRBJ1-2; TCRdb indicates TRBD1, and absent DNA this call remains unverified. There are 16 residues in the CDR3. In germline, CDR1 is SGHVS, CDR2 FNYEAQ. The CDR3 is CASSLGGQGLNYGCTF.

This clonotype ranks as medium-sized (0.01 to 0.1%) in terms of frequency. The J gene is TRBJ2-7, the V gene TRBV27. The CDR3 has 15 amino acids. Looked up from germline, CDR1 is MNHEY and CDR2 is SMNVEV (reference sequence). The CDR3 is CASSTVKGTSYEQYF.

The chain is built from TRBV12-3 or TRBV12-4 and TRBJ2-3; TCRdb's D call of TRBD1 is untestable without DNA. CDR3 length equals 11 residues. The CDR3 sequence: CASSPGGTQYF.

The chain links TRBV28 to TRBJ2-7; TCRdb's assignment of TRBD2 cannot be checked, as there is no DNA. This CDR3 contains 15 residues. Germline loops: CDR1 MDHEN, CDR2 SYDVKM. The CDR3 region is CASTVLAGGIHEQYF.

This clonotype shows up as medium-sized (0.01 to 0.1%) by frequency. The chain combines TRBV19 with TRBJ2-3; the D call of TRBD1 rests on TCRdb alone, since no DNA is present to check it. This CDR3 is 11 amino acids long. CDR1 is LNHDA, CDR2 SQIVND, per germline (reference sequence). The CDR3 loop reads CASSGQGSQYF.

The V gene is TRBV11-2, the J gene TRBJ2-5; TCRdb's D call, TRBD1, is unchecked because there is no DNA. The CDR3 consists of 16 residues. Looked up from germline, CDR1 is SGHAT and CDR2 is FQNNGV. CDR3 protein: CASSFMGTGGKETQYF.

V usage is TRBV2 and J usage is TRBJ2-2; lacking DNA, the TRBD2 call made by TCRdb goes unchecked. This CDR3 region has 15 residues. Germline assignment: CDR1 SNHLY and CDR2 FYNNEI. CDR3 sequence: CASSRTSGGLGELFF.